In this sample, the clone carrying this TCR beta chain turned up many times. The investigators amplified TCR beta CDR3 regions from RNA transcripts. When the TCR CDR3 underwent first-round RT-PCR, the HTBI primer set was used. One entry per CDR3 protein results from TCRdb running MiXCR on the multiplex PCR reads. This sample has about 720,000 distinct CDR3 sequences; 15% to 20% occur once, and the top ten carry 16%. This record belongs to a study of T cells in Graves' hyperthyroidism and ophthalmopathy. Study-wide background: Staff took peripheral blood when the initial diagnosis was made, before any treatment began.

Exclusions: uncontrolled infection, other autoimmune disease, pregnancy, lactation. This blood was taken when hyperthyroidism was first diagnosed, before any ophthalmopathy symptoms existed. The sequencing sample was made of blood. This receptor was identified in a woman between 50 and 59 years old with Graves' hyperthyroidism that later progressed to Graves' ophthalmopathy.

In DNA form, the CDR3 reads TGTGCCAGCAGGGGAACTCGGGCAGGGACTCAGCCCCAGCATTTT. Its protein is CASRGTRAGTQPQHF. J is TRBJ1-5 and V is TRBV6-1; perhaps TRBD1 as D (5 bases). The CDR3 sequence is 15 residues long. In germline, CDR1 is MNHNS, CDR2 SASEGT. The V gene lost 6 bases and the J gene lost 6 bases, with 18 bases spanning the gap.